The 15 T cell receptor beta chains given below trace back to one sample, sequenced in a study of blood T cells in healthy people across ages. The second PCR ran roughly 6 to 12 cycles with a sample-barcoded 5' primer and J-beta primers. Each CDR3 protein is one row after TCRdb ran MiXCR on the 5' RACE reads. The data hold about 670,000 distinct CDR3 sequences, with approximately 40% observed a single time. Specimen: blood. These receptors came from a man older than 75 in good health.

The V and J genes are TRBV28 and TRBJ2-7, with no clear D. The V end lost 6 bases, the J end lost 3 bases, and 18 bases lay between the germline ends. The CDR3 contains 15 residues. Germline CDR1 is MDHEN and CDR2 is SYDVKM. CDR3 sequence (DNA): TGTGCCAGCAGCCCACCCGGGCGAAGACGCTACGAGCAGTACTTC. Translated, it gives CASSPPGRRRYEQYF.

This chain joins TRBV7-2 and TRBJ2-5; D gene ambiguous. Per the germline V gene, CDR1 is SGHTA and CDR2 is FQGNSA. Trimming took off 0 bases at V and 11 bases at J, with 19 bases between the two ends. The CDR3 is 15 residues long. The CDR3 DNA reads as TGTGCCAGCAGCTTAGCGTCGGGTTACTACAATGAGCAGTACTTC. As protein: CASSLASGYYNEQYF.

A few counts support this clonotype. The rearrangement joins TRBV21-1 to TRBJ2-6; TRBD1, the table's D call, was not compared with the DNA. TRBV21-1 has pseudogene status. The CDR3 has 20 residues. DNA of the CDR3: TGTGCCAGCAGCAAAGAAGGCAGCCGGGGCGAGGGCTCTGGGGCCAACGTCCTGACTTTC. Translation: CASSKEGSRGEGSGANVLTF.

The V call is TRBV3-1, the J call TRBJ1-2; a weak D match, TRBD1 (6 bases). CDR3 length: 12 amino acids. Per germline, CDR1 LGHDT and CDR2 YNNKEL (reference sequence). V was clipped by 0 bases and J by 12 bases, with 11 bases between them. CDR3 nucleotide sequence: TGTGCCAGCAGCCAAGAGGGGGGCGGCCACACCTTC. Its translation: CASSQEGGGHTF. The variable domain in full, completed from reference TRBV3-1 and TRBJ1-2, reads DTAVSQTPKYLVTQMGNDKSIKCEQNLGHDTMYWYKQDSKKFLKIMFSYNNKELIINETVPNRFSPKSPDKAHLNLHINSLELGDSAVYFCASSQEGGGHTFGSGTRLTVV.

CDR3 nucleotides: TGTGCCAGCAGCCAAGATCCTACCGGGTCAGATACGCAGTATTTT. Its translation is CASSQDPTGSDTQYF. This rearrangement joins TRBV3-1 to TRBJ2-3, with no clear D. V gave up 0 bases and J gave up 4 bases, with 11 bases separating them. CDR1 LGHDT and CDR2 YNNKEL come from the germline V gene (reference sequence). This CDR3 has 15 residues.

The chain combines TRBV15 with TRBJ1-2; no clear D. This CDR3 is built from 17 residues. Germline V gene data show CDR1 as LNHNV and CDR2 as YYDKDF (reference sequence). V lost 0 bases and J 3 bases, leaving 17 bases between the germline ends. The CDR3 sequence: CATSREGTRDYYYGYTF. The CDR3 DNA reads as TGTGCCACCAGCAGAGAGGGAACAAGAGATTATTACTATGGCTACACCTTC.

The chain links TRBV5-6 to TRBJ1-1, with 8 positions matching TRBD1. With V trimmed by 5 bases and J by 7 bases, 4 bases remained unmatched. This CDR3 is 12 amino acids long. Per the germline V gene, CDR1 is SGHDT and CDR2 is YYEEEE. The CDR3 loop reads CASRIQGGEAFF. CDR3 nucleotide sequence: TGTGCCAGCAGGATACAGGGGGGTGAAGCTTTCTTT. The full variable domain, with the rest looked up from reference TRBV5-6 and TRBJ1-1, is DAGVTQSPTHLIKTRGQQVTLRCSPKSGHDTVSWYQQALGQGPQFIFQYYEEEERQRGNFPDRFSGHQFPNYSSELNVNALLLGDSALYLCASRIQGGEAFFGQGTRLTVV.

Many counts were recorded for this clonotype. The J gene is TRBJ2-5, the V gene TRBV20-1, with D possibly being TRBD1 or TRBD2 (5 bases each). Germline V gene lookup returns CDR1 DFQATT and CDR2 SNEGSKA (reference sequence). The CDR3 has 12 residues. Trimming left V 8 bases short and J 5 bases short, with 15 bases between. CDR3 residues: CSSGPTTETQYF. CDR3 DNA sequence: TGCAGTTCGGGGCCGACTACTGAGACCCAGTACTTC.

This clonotype was found a few times. The genes are TRBV5-1 and TRBJ1-4, with 10 bases aligning to TRBD1. The germline V gene has CDR1 SGHRS and CDR2 YFSETQ. V lost 2 bases and J lost 2; bases outside the gene matches: 3. The CDR3 covers 16 residues. For the CDR3, the DNA is TGCGCCAGCAGCTTCGGGACAGGGGTGACTAATGAAAAACTGTTTTTT. Protein product: CASSFGTGVTNEKLFF.

The genes are TRBV29-1 and TRBJ2-3; D might be TRBD1 or TRBD2, each matching 5 bases. Germline CDR1 reads SQVTM; CDR2 reads ANQGSEA. The CDR3 is made up of 15 amino acids. V lost 0 bases to trimming and J lost 2 bases, with 12 bases between them. The CDR3 here is CSVEDGFGATDTQYF. The CDR3 DNA sequence: TGCAGCGTTGAAGATGGGTTCGGGGCCACAGATACGCAGTATTTT.

The chain joins TRBV7-3 to TRBJ2-5, with D possibly matching TRBD2 (5 bases). CDR3 length: 15 amino acids. Trimming removed 0 bases at V and 3 bases at J, with 11 bases between. The germline V gene has CDR1 SGHTA and CDR2 FQGTGA. The CDR3 region is CASSLTGSSKETQYF. CDR3 sequence (DNA): TGTGCCAGCAGCTTAACAGGGAGTTCAAAAGAGACCCAGTACTTC.

On this clonotype itself: A much larger clone is a single base away; this may be a read error. The DNA is omitted, as the CDR3 cannot be located on it reliably, and the CDR3 follows TCRdb's listing. The chain combines TRBV29-1 with TRBJ1-2; TRBD1, the D gene given by the table, was not confirmed from the DNA. The CDR3 is made up of 17 amino acids, end residues included. Germline V gene sequence: CDR1 SQVTM, CDR2 ANQGSEA. The CDR3 sequence: CSAKRLGGTGFNYGCTF.

This clonotype showed up just once. This chain links TRBV2 with TRBJ1-1; D remains unclear. This CDR3 comprises 13 residues. V shed 6 bases and J shed 0 bases, with 8 bases lying between them. Germline CDR1 is SNHLY and CDR2 is FYNNEI. The CDR3 bases are TGTGCCAGCAGGAAAGACCTGAACACTGAAGCTTTCTTT. Protein product: CASRKDLNTEAFF.

The chain recombines TRBV10-3 with TRBJ1-2; 7 bases map to TRBD1. V was pared by 2 bases and J by 4 bases, with 4 bases of the junction left unmatched. The germline V gene has CDR1 ENHRY and CDR2 SYGVKD. This CDR3 is built from 14 residues. The DNA of the CDR3 is TGTGCCATCAGTGAGGGGACAGCTAGCTATGGCTACACCTTC. Its protein is CAISEGTASYGYTF.

The V call is TRBV2, the J call TRBJ2-1; D gene unclear. Looked up from germline, CDR1 is SNHLY and CDR2 is FYNNEI. V was pared by 9 bases and J by 5 bases, with 11 bases between. There are 12 residues in the CDR3. CDR3: CARGPVNNEQFF. The CDR3 nucleotides are TGTGCCAGAGGACCTGTAAACAATGAGCAGTTCTTC.